The 5 T cell receptor beta chains in this list originate from one sample, sequenced in a study of T cells in Graves' hyperthyroidism and ophthalmopathy. Amplified regions were TCR beta CDR3 sequences from RNA transcripts. The HTBI primer set served for first-round RT-PCR of the TCR CDR3. TCRdb processed the multiplex PCR reads anew with MiXCR; each CDR3 protein has one entry. The sample holds 300,000 to 400,000 distinct CDR3 sequences; around 23% are singletons and the top ten take 50% to 65%. The sequenced sample consisted of blood. Every receptor here comes from a woman aged 45-59 years with Graves' hyperthyroidism.

This clonotype has a count of ten or more. The chain recombines TRBV6-5 with TRBJ2-5; D may be TRBD2 (7 bases). The V gene lost 2 bases and the J gene lost 5 bases, with 12 bases spanning the gap. The CDR3 spans 14 residues. Germline CDR1 is MNHEY and CDR2 is SVGAGI. The CDR3 DNA reads TGTGCCAGCAGTTACGGGGGGGCAAGGGAGACCCAGTACTTC. As protein: CASSYGGARETQYF.

This clonotype was seen only a few times. The V and J genes are TRBV20-1 and TRBJ2-7; D gene uncertain. Trimming shortened V by 1 base and J by 4 bases, and 11 bases separated the two germline ends. Germline V gene lookup returns CDR1 DFQATT and CDR2 SNEGSKA (reference sequence). The CDR3 length is 13 residues. In nucleotides, the CDR3 is TGCAGTGCTAGAGCCAGGCTAACTTACGAGCAGTACTTC. Translated, it gives CSARARLTYEQYF.

The rearrangement links TRBV3-1 to TRBJ2-1, with 7 bases lining up with TRBD2. The J segment lost 4 bases and the V segment lost 3 bases, leaving 6 bases of the junction unmatched. The CDR3 spans 15 residues. Germline loops: CDR1 LGHDT, CDR2 YNNKEL (reference sequence). The CDR3 DNA reads as TGTGCCAGCAGCCACCGGGAGGCTACATACAATGAGCAGTTCTTC. Protein sequence: CASSHREATYNEQFF.

The rearrangement joins TRBV2 to TRBJ1-6, with D possibly matching TRBD1 (6 bases). CDR3 length equals 13 residues. Germline CDR1 reads SNHLY; CDR2 reads FYNNEI. The V and J ends lost 5 bases and 7 bases respectively, with 9 bases between them. This CDR3 is CASSRGHNSPLHF. The CDR3, as DNA: TGTGCCAGCAGTCGGGGGCACAATTCACCCCTCCACTTT.

This clonotype was detected ten times or more. The chain recombines TRBV7-9 with TRBJ2-4; possible D gene TRBD2, 5 bases. V lost 0 bases, J lost 0 bases, and 9 bases lay in between. CDR1 SEHNR and CDR2 FQNEAQ come from the germline V gene (reference sequence). The length of the CDR3 is 16 residues. CDR3 region: CASSLATAGAKNIQYF. The CDR3 nucleotides are TGTGCCAGCAGCTTAGCGACGGCGGGAGCCAAAAACATTCAGTACTTC.